The next 24 T cell receptor beta chains were all read from a single sample in a study of T cells in localized non-small cell lung cancer. Here immunoSEQ multiplex PCR was the method, and the copy in TCRdb shows in-frame clones only, minus some. The sample lists 9,000 or so clones, about 91% occurring once. Sequencing was performed on peripheral blood, taken before any cancer treatment. These receptors all come from a woman aged 40-69 years with stage I squamous cell lung carcinoma.

The chain is built from TRBV7-2 and TRBJ1-1, with 9 bases identical to TRBD1. Germline lookup yields CDR1 SGHTA and CDR2 FQGNSA. The CDR3 is made up of 15 amino acids. Trimming took 3 bases from V and 4 from J; bases not matched to a gene: 6. The CDR3 sequence is CASSFWIQGATEAFF. In nucleotides, the CDR3 is TGTGCCAGCAGCTTTTGGATACAGGGGGCCACTGAAGCTTTCTTT.

This chain connects TRBV5-1 to TRBJ2-2; 9 bases are shared with TRBD1. CDR1 and CDR2 from the germline V gene are SGHRS and YFSETQ. The CDR3 has 18 residues. The J segment lost 4 bases and the V segment lost 4 bases, leaving 14 bases of the junction unmatched. Here the CDR3 DNA reads TGCGCCAGCAGCGGGATTCATTCCGGGACAGGGTCCACCGGGGAGCTGTTTTTT. Translation: CASSGIHSGTGSTGELFF.

The chain has TRBV25-1 and TRBJ1-2, with D unresolved. The V end was cut by 3 bases, the J end by 4 bases, with 9 bases between. The CDR3 is 13 residues long. Germline V CDR1 and CDR2: MGHDK, SYGVNS. CDR3 protein: CASSDSTRYGYTF. Here the CDR3 DNA reads TGTGCCAGCAGTGATTCCACCCGCTATGGCTACACCTTC.

V gene TRBV20-1 combines with J gene TRBJ2-5; tentative D call: TRBD2 (5 bases). The CDR3 runs to 11 residues. Germline V CDR1 and CDR2: DFQATT, SNEGSKA (reference sequence). The V gene lost 3 bases and the J gene lost 5 bases, with 7 bases spanning the gap. In DNA, the CDR3 is TGCAGTGCTAGGGGCGGGGAGACCCAGTACTTC. This gives the protein CSARGGETQYF.

J is TRBJ2-5 and V is TRBV6-4; D possibly corresponds to TRBD1 (6 bases). Trimming cost V 4 bases and J 5 bases, with 11 bases left between them. The germline CDR1 and CDR2 sequences are MRHNA and SNTAGT. CDR3 length: 13 amino acids. The CDR3, as DNA: TGTGCCAGCAGTGTCAGGGGTGGGGAGACCCAGTACTTC. Translated: CASSVRGGETQYF.

The genes are TRBV4-2 and TRBJ2-3; tentative D call: TRBD2 (6 bases). V gave up 3 bases and J gave up 6 bases, with 16 bases separating them. Looked up from germline, CDR1 is LGHNA and CDR2 is YNFKEQ. This CDR3 region has 15 residues. The DNA for the CDR3 is TGTGCCAGCAGCCATGGCGGGGCAGGCTCGGATACGCAGTATTTT. It codes for CASSHGGAGSDTQYF.

The V call is TRBV5-1, the J call TRBJ2-3; TRBD2 matches 8 bases. Germline lookup yields CDR1 SGHRS and CDR2 YFSETQ. Losses at the gene ends were 1 base for V and 6 bases for J; bases not matched to a gene: 7. The CDR3 spans 15 residues. The CDR3, as DNA: TGCGCCAGCAGCTTGAACGGGGGGGCTCGGGATACGCAGTATTTT. Its translation is CASSLNGGARDTQYF.

The CDR3 reads CASSYSSGNQPQHF. The CDR3 DNA sequence: TGTGCCAGCAGTTACTCGTCCGGGAATCAGCCCCAGCATTTT. The chain has TRBV6-5 and TRBJ1-5; D is undetermined. The CDR3 totals 14 residues. Germline lookup yields CDR1 MNHEY and CDR2 SVGAGI. Trimming removed 0 bases from V and 4 bases from J, with 7 bases in between.

A word on this clone: At one of its ends the junction is not consistent with the germline gene, which may arise from a read error. The V and J genes are TRBV7-8 and TRBJ2-2; 11 bases line up with TRBD1. The CDR3 contains 19 residues. CDR1 is SGHVS and CDR2 is FQNEAQ in the germline V gene. CDR3 loop: CASTLISSDRGQSTGELFF. The CDR3 DNA sequence: TGTGCCAGCACCTTAATCTCGTCGGACAGGGGGCAAAGCACCGGGGAGCTGTTTTTT.

The rearrangement uses TRBV5-1 and TRBJ2-7; possibly TRBD1 or TRBD2 for D (5 bases each). V lost 1 base and J 3 bases, leaving 11 bases between the germline ends. CDR1 and CDR2 from the germline V gene are SGHRS and YFSETQ. The CDR3 length is 14 residues. In nucleotides, the CDR3 is TGCGCCAGCAGCTTGACCGGGGCAGGCTACGAGCAGTACTTC. This sequence encodes CASSLTGAGYEQYF.

V and J are TRBV19 and TRBJ1-5; D gene uncertain. Trimming stripped 0 bases from V and 5 bases from J, with 14 bases between. The V gene's germline CDR1 is LNHDA and CDR2 SQIVND (reference sequence). CDR3 length: 16 residues. The CDR3 region is CASSIDPWRLDQPQHF. For the CDR3, the DNA is TGTGCCAGTAGTATAGATCCCTGGAGGCTGGATCAGCCCCAGCATTTT.

The J gene is TRBJ1-4, the V gene TRBV4-1; 9 bases align to TRBD1. The CDR3 is 15 residues long. CDR1 and CDR2 from the germline V gene are MGHRA and YSYEKL. V shed 3 bases, J shed 13 bases, and the junction held 12 bases outside the gene matches. CDR3 sequence (DNA): TGCGCCAGCAGCCACTTATCCGGGACAGGGAATCGACTGTTTTTT. Translated: CASSHLSGTGNRLFF.

This clone was counted a single time. The V and J genes are TRBV29-1 and TRBJ2-1, with D perhaps matching TRBD1 (6 bases). Germline V CDR1 and CDR2: SQVTM, ANQGSEA. The CDR3 spans 14 residues. V was shortened by 2 bases and J by 0 bases, with 8 bases between the two germline ends. The CDR3 DNA sequence: TGCAGCGTTGAAAGGGGGAGCTCCTACAATGAGCAGTTCTTC. Its translation is CSVERGSSYNEQFF.

The chain links TRBV6-6 to TRBJ2-3, with D maybe TRBD2 (6 bases). Germline lookup yields CDR1 MNHNY and CDR2 SVGAGI (reference sequence). The V end lost 6 bases, the J end lost 6 bases, and 19 bases lay between the germline ends. This CDR3 region has 15 residues. Written as DNA, the CDR3 is TGTGCCAGCAGGCGCGGGACCAGCAAATGGGATACGCAGTATTTT. Translating gives CASRRGTSKWDTQYF.

V gene TRBV7-6 combines with J gene TRBJ1-1; D not certain. With 0 bases removed from V and 1 base from J, the gap between germline ends came to 3 bases. CDR1 is SGHVS and CDR2 is FNYEAQ in the germline V gene. The CDR3 contains 13 residues. The CDR3: CASSLAENTEAFF. CDR3 coding DNA: TGTGCCAGCAGCTTAGCTGAGAACACTGAAGCTTTCTTT.

The rearrangement links TRBV6-6 to TRBJ2-2; D perhaps matches TRBD2 (6 bases). Germline lookup yields CDR1 MNHNY and CDR2 SVGAGI (reference sequence). V lost 6 bases and J 6 bases, leaving 8 bases between the germline ends. The CDR3 loop spans 12 amino acids. CDR3: CASRGGPGELFF. DNA of the CDR3: TGTGCCAGCAGGGGGGGTCCCGGGGAGCTGTTTTTT.

The chain couples TRBV6-6 to TRBJ1-2; 8 nucleotides agree with TRBD1. The CDR3 runs to 14 residues. Trimming cost V 5 bases and J 2 bases; bases outside gene matches: 4. Germline CDR1 is MNHNY and CDR2 is SVGAGI (reference sequence). The DNA of the CDR3 is TGTGCCAGCAGTCTCGGACAGGGCAACTATGGCTACACCTTC. As protein: CASSLGQGNYGYTF.

The chain employs TRBV4-1 and TRBJ2-2, with D unresolved. Deletions cut 4 bases from V and 0 bases from J, with 15 bases between. The CDR3 has 17 residues. CDR1 and CDR2 (germline): MGHRA, YSYEKL. The DNA of the CDR3 is TGCGCCAGCAGCCCTCGGCCTAGGCTTCCGAACACCGGGGAGCTGTTTTTT. Residues: CASSPRPRLPNTGELFF.

This chain connects TRBV2 to TRBJ1-2; TRBD1 aligns across 7 bases. Germline CDR1 is SNHLY and CDR2 is FYNNEI. The CDR3 totals 12 residues. The trim removed 8 bases at V and 4 bases at J, leaving 4 bases unmatched. The CDR3 bases are TGTGCCAGCTTCGGGACAGCCTATGGCTACACCTTC. It is translated as CASFGTAYGYTF. Supplemented by reference TRBV2 and TRBJ1-2, the full variable domain reads EPEVTQTPSHQVTQMGQEVILRCVPISNHLYFYWYRQILGQKVEFLVSFYNNEISEKSEIFDDQFSVERPDGSNFTLKIRSTKLEDSAMYFCASFGTAYGYTFGSGTRLTVV.

The chain recombines TRBV5-1 with TRBJ1-6; 7 bases are shared with TRBD1. V shed 5 bases, J shed 6 bases, and the junction held 5 bases outside the gene matches. The CDR3 loop spans 14 amino acids. CDR1 and CDR2 (germline): SGHRS, YFSETQ. This CDR3 is CASRRQGPNSPLHF. DNA of the CDR3: TGCGCCAGCAGACGACAGGGACCTAATTCACCCCTCCACTTT.

The chain carries TRBV11-3 and TRBJ2-5, with D unresolved. Between the trimmed V and J ends, which lost 0 bases and 7 bases, there was a span of 9 bases. CDR3 length: 13 amino acids. CDR1 is SGHNT, CDR2 YENEEA, per germline. Written as DNA, the CDR3 is TGTGCCAGCAGCTTAGAAGTCCGGTCGACCCAGTACTTC. Translation: CASSLEVRSTQYF.

The gene calls are TRBV19 and TRBJ2-7; 9 bases map to TRBD1. Germline loops: CDR1 LNHDA, CDR2 SQIVND (reference sequence). The CDR3 covers 16 residues. Unmatched junction bases numbered 12, after V lost 6 bases and J lost 3 bases. The CDR3 bases are TGTGCCAGTAGAGCCAGTTCCGGGACAGGGCACTACGAGCAGTACTTC. Translation: CASRASSGTGHYEQYF.

The gene calls are TRBV10-1 and TRBJ2-5, with D unresolved. The CDR3 covers 12 residues. The germline V gene has CDR1 WNHNN and CDR2 SYGVQD (reference sequence). V lost 3 bases and J 7 bases, leaving 9 bases between the germline ends. CDR3 coding DNA: TGCGCCAGCAGTGACTCCCCAGCGACCCAGTACTTC. This sequence encodes CASSDSPATQYF.

The rearrangement uses TRBV7-9 and TRBJ2-7, with D perhaps matching TRBD1 (6 bases). The CDR3 loop spans 15 amino acids. From germline, CDR1 is SEHNR and CDR2 FQNEAQ (reference sequence). Deletions cut 5 bases from V and 0 bases from J, with 14 bases between. The CDR3 region has the DNA TGTGCCAGCAGCCGGCCGGGACAAATCTCCTACGAGCAGTACTTC. As protein: CASSRPGQISYEQYF.